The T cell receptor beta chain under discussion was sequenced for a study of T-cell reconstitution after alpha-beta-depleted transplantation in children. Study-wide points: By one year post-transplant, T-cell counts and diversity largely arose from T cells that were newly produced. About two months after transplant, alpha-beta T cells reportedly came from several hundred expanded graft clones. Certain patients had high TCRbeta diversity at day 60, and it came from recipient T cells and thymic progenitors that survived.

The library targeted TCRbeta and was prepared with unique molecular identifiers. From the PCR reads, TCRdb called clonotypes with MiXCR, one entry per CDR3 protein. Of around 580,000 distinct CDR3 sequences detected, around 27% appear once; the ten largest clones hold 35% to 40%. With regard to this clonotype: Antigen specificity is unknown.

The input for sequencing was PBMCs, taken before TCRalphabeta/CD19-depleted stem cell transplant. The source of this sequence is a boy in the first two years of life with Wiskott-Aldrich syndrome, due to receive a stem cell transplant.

The CDR3 spells CASSLTDKEQYF. As DNA, the CDR3 is TGTGCCAGCAGCTTGACGGACAAGGAGCAGTACTTC. V gene TRBV7-6 combines with J gene TRBJ2-7, with D possibly TRBD1 on 5 matching bases. Between the trimmed V and J ends, which lost 3 bases and 7 bases, there was a span of 10 bases. This CDR3 contains 12 residues. CDR1 is SGHVS, CDR2 FNYEAQ, per germline.